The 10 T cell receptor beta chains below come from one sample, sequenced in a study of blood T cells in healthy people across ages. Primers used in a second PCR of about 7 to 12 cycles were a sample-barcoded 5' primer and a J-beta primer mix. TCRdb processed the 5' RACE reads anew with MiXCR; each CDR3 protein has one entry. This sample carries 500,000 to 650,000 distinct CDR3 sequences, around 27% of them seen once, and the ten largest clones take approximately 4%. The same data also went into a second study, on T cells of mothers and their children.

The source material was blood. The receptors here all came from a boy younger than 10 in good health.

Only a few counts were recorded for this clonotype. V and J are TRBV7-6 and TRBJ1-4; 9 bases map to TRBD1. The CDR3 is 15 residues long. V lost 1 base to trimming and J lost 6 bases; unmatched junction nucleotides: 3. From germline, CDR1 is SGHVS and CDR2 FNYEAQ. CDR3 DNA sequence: TGTGCCAGCAGCTTAGAGGGACAGGGAGATGAAAAACTGTTTTTT. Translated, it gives CASSLEGQGDEKLFF.

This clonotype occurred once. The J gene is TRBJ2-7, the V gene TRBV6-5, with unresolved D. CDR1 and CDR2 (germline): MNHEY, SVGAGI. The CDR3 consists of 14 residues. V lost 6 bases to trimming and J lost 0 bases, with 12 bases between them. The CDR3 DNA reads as TGTGCCAGCAGGGACGCCGCCGACTCCTACGAGCAGTACTTC. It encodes CASRDAADSYEQYF.

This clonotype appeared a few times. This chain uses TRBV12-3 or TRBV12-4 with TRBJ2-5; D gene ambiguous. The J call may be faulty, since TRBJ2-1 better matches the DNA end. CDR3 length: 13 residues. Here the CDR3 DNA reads TGTGCCAGCAGTTTGAAGGACCACAATGAGCAGTTCTTC. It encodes CASSLKDHNEQFF.

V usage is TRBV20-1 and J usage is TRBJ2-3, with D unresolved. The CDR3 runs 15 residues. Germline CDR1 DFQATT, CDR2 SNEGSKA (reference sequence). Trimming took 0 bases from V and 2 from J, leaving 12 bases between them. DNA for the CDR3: TGCAGTGCTAGAGATGCCCTTCTACCCACAGATACGCAGTATTTT. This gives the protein CSARDALLPTDTQYF.

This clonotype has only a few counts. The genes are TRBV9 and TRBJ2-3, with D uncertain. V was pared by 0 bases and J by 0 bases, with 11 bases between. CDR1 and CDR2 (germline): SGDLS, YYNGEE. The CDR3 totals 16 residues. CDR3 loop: CASSVEWRPSTDTQYF. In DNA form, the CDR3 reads TGTGCCAGCAGCGTAGAATGGAGACCTAGCACAGATACGCAGTATTTT.

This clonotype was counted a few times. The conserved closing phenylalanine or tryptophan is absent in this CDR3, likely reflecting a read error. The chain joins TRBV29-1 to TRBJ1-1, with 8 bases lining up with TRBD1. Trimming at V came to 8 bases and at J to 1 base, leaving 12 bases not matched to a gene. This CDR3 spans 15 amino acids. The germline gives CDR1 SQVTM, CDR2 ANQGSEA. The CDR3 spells CSTLDRDWGNTEAFP. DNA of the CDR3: TGCAGCACCCTGGACAGGGATTGGGGGAACACTGAAGCTTTCCCT.

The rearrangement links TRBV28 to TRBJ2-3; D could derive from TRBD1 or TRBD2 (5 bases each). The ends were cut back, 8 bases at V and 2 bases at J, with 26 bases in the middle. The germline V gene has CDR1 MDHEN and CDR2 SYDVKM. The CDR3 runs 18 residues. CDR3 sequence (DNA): TGTGCCAGCTATTCCCTGACTGGGACCGTTCAGAACACAGATACGCAGTATTTT. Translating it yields CASYSLTGTVQNTDTQYF.

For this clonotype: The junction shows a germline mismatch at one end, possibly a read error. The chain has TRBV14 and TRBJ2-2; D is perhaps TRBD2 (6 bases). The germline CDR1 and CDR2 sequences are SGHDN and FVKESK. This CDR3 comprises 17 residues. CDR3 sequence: CVSSQIDRDLNTGELFF. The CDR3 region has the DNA TGTGTCAGCAGCCAAATAGACCGGGACTTAAACACCGGGGAGCTGTTTTTT.

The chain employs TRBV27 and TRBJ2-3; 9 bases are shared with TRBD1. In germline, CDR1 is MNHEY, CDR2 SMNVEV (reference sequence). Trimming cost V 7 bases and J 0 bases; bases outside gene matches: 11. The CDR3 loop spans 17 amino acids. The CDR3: CASNRRTGVGSTDTQYF. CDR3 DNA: TGTGCCAGCAATCGTCGGACAGGGGTTGGCAGCACAGATACGCAGTATTTT.

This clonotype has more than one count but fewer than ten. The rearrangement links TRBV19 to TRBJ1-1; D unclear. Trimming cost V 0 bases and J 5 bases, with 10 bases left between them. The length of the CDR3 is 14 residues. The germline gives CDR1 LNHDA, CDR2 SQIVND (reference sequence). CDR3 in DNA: TGTGCCAGTAGTATAGAAGGCGTGCAAACTGAAGCTTTCTTT. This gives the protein CASSIEGVQTEAFF.